This T cell receptor beta chain was identified during a study of T cell responses to AZD1222 COVID-19 vaccine. Whole-study context: Pooling of second doses given at about 4 or about 12 weeks was done. Study results and limitations: The study sampled repertoires only after the peak T cell response. Clonal diversity was possibly underestimated; the donors were predominantly white British and more often female.

CDR1 and CDR2 (germline): SEHNR, FQNEAQ (reference sequence). This CDR3 spans 14 amino acids. Trimming took off 5 bases at V and 0 bases at J, with 8 bases between the two ends. As regards this clone: Its antigen is not known.

TCRdb's table, derived via immunoSEQ multiplex PCR, lists solely in-frame clones and lacks some. The table shows around 100,000 clones, with approximately 83% occurring only once. Sequencing was performed on peripheral blood, taken on day 0 of AZD1222 vaccination. The V and J genes are TRBV7-9 and TRBJ2-1; the D is unclear. The clonotype was recovered from an adult in good health. The CDR3 DNA reads TGTGCCAGCAGCCAGAGTAGCTCCTACAATGAGCAGTTCTTC. This encodes CASSQSSSYNEQFF.